Listed below are T cell receptor beta chains from one sample, sequenced in a study of T cell responses to AZD1222 COVID-19 vaccine. Profiled with immunoSEQ multiplex PCR; TCRdb holds only in-frame clones, not every one. The sample has 120,000 or so clones, 90% seen once. The source material was peripheral blood, sampled on day 0 of AZD1222 vaccination. The origin of the receptors is an adult in good health. The CDR3 runs from the conserved cysteine through the conserved F or W. Fields, in order: V gene, clone size, J gene, D gene, CDR3 DNA, CDR3 protein. D genes are given only for firm matches. Rows give clone size only sometimes, using once, few, many, or a class for an expanded clone.

TRBV18	NA	TRBJ2-3	NA	TGTGCCAGCTCTCTCGCCTCTAGCACAGATACGCAGTATTTT	CASSLASSTDTQYF
TRBV4-1	NA	TRBJ2-2	NA	TGCGCCAGCGGACTACGGTCGGGCACGGAGAACACCGGGGAGCTGTTTTTT	CASGLRSGTENTGELFF
TRBV10-3	NA	TRBJ1-2	NA	TGTGCCATCAGTGAAACGATCGGGCCTGCGGGAGTTATACGCTATGGCTACACCTTC	CAISETIGPAGVIRYGYTF
TRBV10-1	NA	TRBJ2-1	NA	TGCGCCAGCAGTGAGTCGGGGGGCAGCCACGAGCAGTTCTTC	CASSESGGSHEQFF
TRBV12-3/TRBV12-4	NA	TRBJ2-1	NA	TGTGCCACCGGTGTGAGGCGCTACAATGAGCAGTTCTTC	CATGVRRYNEQFF
TRBV20-1	NA	TRBJ1-1	NA	TGCAGTGCTATAGACACTGAAGCTTTCTTT	CSAIDTEAFF
TRBV3-1/TRBV3-2	NA	TRBJ1-1	NA	TGTGCCAGCAGCCAAATTAACACTGAAGCTTTCTTT	CASSQINTEAFF
TRBV14	NA	TRBJ2-2	NA	TGTGCCAGCAGCCAAGGGATAGCTCCTGCCGGGGAGCTGTTTTTT	CASSQGIAPAGELFF
TRBV6-5	NA	TRBJ1-3	NA	TGTGCCAGCAAAACCGGCCGCGTTCCTGGAAACACCATATATTTT	CASKTGRVPGNTIYF
TRBV20-1	NA	TRBJ2-1	NA	TGCAGTGGCCAGGGGAACAATGAGCAGTTCTTC	CSGQGNNEQFF
TRBV10-3	NA	TRBJ2-2	TRBD2	TGTGCCACCAGCGGGAGCTACACCGGGGAGCTGTTTTTT	CATSGSYTGELFF
TRBV12-3/TRBV12-4	once	TRBJ2-7	NA	TGTGCCAGCAGTAAACCGAGCTCCTACGAGCAGTACTTC	CASSKPSSYEQYF
TRBV19	NA	TRBJ1-5	NA	TGTGCCAGTAGTATAGGGCCCCTTCAGCCCCAGCATTTT	CASSIGPLQPQHF
TRBV28	NA	TRBJ2-1	TRBD1	TGTGCCAGCAGTTTGAGCTTGGGACAGCCTGGGTCCTACAATGAGCAGTTCTTC	CASSLSLGQPGSYNEQFF
TRBV6-6	NA	TRBJ2-2	NA	TGTGCCAGCAGTTACACGACAGGAGTAAACACCGGGGAGCTGTTTTTT	CASSYTTGVNTGELFF
TRBV24-1	NA	TRBJ2-2	NA	TGTGCCACCAGTGACTGGGGCCGGGGGCAGACGAACACCGGGGAGCTGTTTTTT	CATSDWGRGQTNTGELFF
TRBV6-5	NA	TRBJ1-2	NA	TGTGCCAGCAGCCTGCAAGGTTGGGGGACCTATGGCTACACCTTC	CASSLQGWGTYGYTF
TRBV5-1	NA	TRBJ2-5	TRBD2	TGCGCCAGCAGCTGGGGAAGGGGCGGGGGGCAGCAAGAGACCCAGTACTTC	CASSWGRGGGQQETQYF
TRBV4-2	NA	TRBJ1-5	TRBD1	TGTGCCAGCAGCCCGGACAGGAATAGCAATCAGCCCCAGCATTTT	CASSPDRNSNQPQHF
TRBV10-3	NA	TRBJ2-7	TRBD1	TGTGCCATCAGTGAGCATTGGACAGGGACCTCCTACGAGCAGTACTTC	CAISEHWTGTSYEQYF
TRBV29-1	NA	TRBJ2-7	NA	TGCAGCGTTTCTCCTGGGGGCTCCTACGAGCAGTACTTC	CSVSPGGSYEQYF
TRBV19	NA	TRBJ1-1	NA	TGTGCCAGTAGTTGGGTTACTCCCACTGAAGCTTTCTTT	CASSWVTPTEAFF
TRBV5-1	once	TRBJ1-5	NA	TGCGCCAGCTCCCGATTTGGGAATCAGCCCCAGCATTTT	CASSRFGNQPQHF
TRBV30	NA	TRBJ1-6	NA	TGTGCCTGGAGTTCTGGGGGGGAATCACCCCTCCACTTT	CAWSSGGESPLHF
TRBV19	NA	TRBJ1-1	NA	TGTGCCAGTAGTCAGTCGCGGGAAGCTTTCTTT	CASSQSREAFF
TRBV18	NA	TRBJ2-1	TRBD2	TGTGCCAGCTCACCAGGGACTAGCGGGAGCTATGAGCAGTTCTTC	CASSPGTSGSYEQFF
TRBV2	NA	TRBJ1-4	NA	TGTGCCAGCAGTGAGGGCGGGTTGATTAATGAAAAACTGTTTTTT	CASSEGGLINEKLFF
TRBV11-2	NA	TRBJ2-7	NA	TGTGCCAGCAGCTTAGATCGAGGGTACGAGCAGTACTTC	CASSLDRGYEQYF
TRBV30	NA	TRBJ1-1	NA	TGTGCCTACCACCGACCTCAGGGATGGCGCACTGAAGCTTTCTTT	CAYHRPQGWRTEAFF
TRBV12-3/TRBV12-4	NA	TRBJ1-1	NA	TGTGCCAGCAGTTGGGGGGAAACTGAAGCTTTCTTT	CASSWGETEAFF
TRBV2	once	TRBJ2-7	TRBD2	TGTGCCAGCAGTACGATGGGACTAGCGGATTACGAGCAGTACTTC	CASSTMGLADYEQYF
TRBV28	NA	TRBJ2-7	TRBD2	TGTGCCAGCGTCGGGACTAACTACGAGCAGTACTTC	CASVGTNYEQYF
TRBV6-5	NA	TRBJ1-4	NA	TGTGCCAGCGGGCAGAGACCAACTAATGAAAAACTGTTTTTT	CASGQRPTNEKLFF
TRBV5-1	NA	TRBJ2-7	TRBD2	TGCGCCAGCAGCGGACTAGCGGGAGTTACCTACGAGCAGTACTTC	CASSGLAGVTYEQYF
TRBV27	NA	TRBJ1-1	NA	TGTGCCAGTAGGGCCAAGAACACTGAAGCTTTCTTT	CASRAKNTEAFF
TRBV9	few	TRBJ2-1	NA	TGTGCCAGCAGCGCTATGACAGGCTCTGGTGAGCAGTTCTTC	CASSAMTGSGEQFF
TRBV20-1	once	TRBJ2-7	TRBD1	TGCAGTGCTAGTCGGGGGACAGGTATGGACGAGCAGTACTTC	CSASRGTGMDEQYF
TRBV9	NA	TRBJ2-1	TRBD2	TGTGCCAGCAGCCCAATAGCGGGAGGATCGGATGAGCAGTTCTTC	CASSPIAGGSDEQFF
TRBV6-2/TRBV6-3	NA	TRBJ1-1	NA	TGTGCCAGCAGTCGCAGACAGGCTGAAGCTTTCTTT	CASSRRQAEAFF
TRBV28	NA	TRBJ2-3	NA	TGTGCCAGCAGTTTAGGGGGAGTGCCAAATACGCAGTATTTT	CASSLGGVPNTQYF
TRBV15	NA	TRBJ2-2	TRBD1	TGTGCCACCAGCTTCCGGGACAGATCCTTCTTCGGGGAGCTGTTTTTT	CATSFRDRSFFGELFF
TRBV19	NA	TRBJ1-5	NA	TGTGCCAGTAGTTCGACAGTGAGCAATCAGCCCCAGCATTTT	CASSSTVSNQPQHF
TRBV18	NA	TRBJ1-3	NA	TGTGCCAGCTCACAGGGGATTCGAAACACCATATATTTT	CASSQGIRNTIYF
TRBV28	few	TRBJ1-4	TRBD1	TGTGCCAGCAGTCCCTCGACAGGGGCGAGGTTTAATGAAAAACTGTTTTTT	CASSPSTGARFNEKLFF
TRBV7-2	NA	TRBJ2-1	NA	TGTGCCAGCAGCTCCCTATTTCGAGGTGGCGAGCAGTTCTTC	CASSSLFRGGEQFF
TRBV7-8	NA	TRBJ1-4	NA	TGTGCCAGCAGCTTACTTAGGGGCGAAGATGAAAAACTGTTTTTT	CASSLLRGEDEKLFF
TRBV7-9	NA	TRBJ1-2	NA	TGTGCCAGCAGCCCCATGGAGGGGATCGGATATGGCTACACCTTC	CASSPMEGIGYGYTF
TRBV5-5	NA	TRBJ1-5	NA	TGTGCCAGCAGCTTAATGACGGATAGCAATCAGCCCCAGCATTTT	CASSLMTDSNQPQHF
TRBV24-1	NA	TRBJ1-5	TRBD1	TGTGCCACCAGTGACAGGACAGGGGGAGATCAGCCCCAGCATTTT	CATSDRTGGDQPQHF
TRBV19	NA	TRBJ2-7	NA	TGTGCCAGTAGTCTCAACTGGCAGGGAGGATACGAGCAGTACTTC	CASSLNWQGGYEQYF
TRBV3-1/TRBV3-2	NA	TRBJ1-4	NA	TGTGCCAGCAGCCAAGGATTTACATGGGATGAAAAACTGTTTTTT	CASSQGFTWDEKLFF
TRBV7-2	NA	TRBJ2-3	NA	TGTGCCAGCAGCTTAGCGGGAGCCGGTACGCAGTATTTT	CASSLAGAGTQYF
TRBV15	NA	TRBJ2-5	TRBD1	TGTGCCACCAGCAGTGGGGGACAGGGGGCAGGGGAGACCCAGTACTTC	CATSSGGQGAGETQYF
TRBV27	NA	TRBJ1-6	NA	TGTGCCAGCAGTTCCAGGGAAAATTCACCCCTCCACTTT	CASSSRENSPLHF
TRBV11-2	NA	TRBJ2-1	NA	TGTGCCAGCAGCCCGTCGAAGAGCGGAGCTTGGTTCTTC	CASSPSKSGAWFF
TRBV7-2	NA	TRBJ1-6	NA	TGTGCCAGCAGCTTAGAAGGGGCCTATAATTCACCCCTCCACTTT	CASSLEGAYNSPLHF